The rows below give T cell receptor beta chains drawn from one sample of a study of blood T cell repertoires in COVID-19. Measured with immunoSEQ multiplex PCR; TCRdb has only the in-frame clones, and not every one. The sample has about 240,000 clones, around 85% seen once. Sequencing input: peripheral blood. These receptors were taken from a woman aged 80 or older with acute or convalescent COVID-19. The CDR3 runs from the conserved cysteine through the conserved F or W. Fields, in order: D gene, V gene, J gene, clone size, CDR3 protein, CDR3 DNA. D genes are given only for firm matches. Size tells how often a clone was seen (once, few, many) or the class of an expanded clone, and some rows leave it out.

>.|TRBV12-2|TRBJ2-1|.
CASPEGSRHEQFF
TGTGCCTCCCCCGAGGGCTCCCGGCATGAGCAGTTCTTC
>.|TRBV3-1/TRBV3-2|TRBJ1-1|.
CASSQTDSQAFF
TGTGCCAGCAGCCAAACGGACAGTCAAGCTTTCTTT
>TRBD1|TRBV5-1|TRBJ2-1|once
CASSPRGDRGVGEQFF
TGCGCCAGCAGCCCACGGGGTGACAGGGGTGTAGGTGAGCAGTTCTTC
>.|TRBV5-1|TRBJ1-1|.
CASSLELGRPGNTEAFF
TGCGCCAGCAGCTTGGAGCTGGGGCGGCCAGGGAACACTGAAGCTTTCTTT
>.|TRBV11-2|TRBJ1-3|.
CASSLDVTAGNTIYF
TGTGCCAGCAGCTTAGATGTTACAGCTGGAAACACCATATATTTT
>.|TRBV5-8|TRBJ1-5|once
CASSLGGYQPQHF
TGTGCCAGCAGCTTGGGAGGGTATCAGCCCCAGCATTTT
>.|TRBV19|TRBJ1-1|.
CASRTDPSGGTEAFF
TGTGCCAGTAGGACGGACCCCTCGGGGGGCACTGAAGCTTTCTTT
>.|TRBV19|TRBJ2-3|.
CASSIGGLDTQYF
TGTGCCAGTAGTATAGGAGGACTAGATACGCAGTATTTT
>.|TRBV5-4|TRBJ1-1|.
CASSRGGQTNTEAFF
TGTGCCAGCAGCAGAGGAGGACAGACGAACACTGAAGCTTTCTTT
>.|TRBV5-4|TRBJ1-2|.
CASSLGPGGYTF
TGTGCCAGCAGCTTGGGACCGGGGGGCTACACCTTC
>TRBD1|TRBV19|TRBJ1-5|.
CASSPTGIGNQPQHF
TGTGCCAGTAGTCCGACAGGGATTGGCAATCAGCCCCAGCATTTT